This is a list of T cell receptor beta chains from one sample in a study of blood T cell repertoires in COVID-19. Some clones are missing from TCRdb's copy, which holds only in-frame ones; the method was immunoSEQ multiplex PCR. Found here are tens of thousands of clones, 86% of them singletons; the top ten hold roughly 2%. The material sequenced was peripheral blood. Receptor source: a man younger than 40 with acute or convalescent COVID-19. Both conserved end residues are part of each CDR3. A D gene is named only where the DNA matches it firmly. The size of a clone is reported for some rows only, either as once, few or many, or as a class for expanded clones.

.,TRBV7-9,.,TRBJ1-2,CASSLRGNYGYTF,TGTGCCAGCAGCTTAAGGGGAAACTATGGCTACACCTTC
.,TRBV3-1/TRBV3-2,.,TRBJ1-6,CASRPQGNSVNSPLHF,TGTGCCAGCAGACCGCAGGGGAATAGTGTTAATTCACCCCTCCACTTT
TRBD1,TRBV4-1,.,TRBJ2-5,CASSQDGTVGTQYF,TGCGCCAGCAGCCAAGACGGGACAGTCGGGACCCAGTACTTC
TRBD1,TRBV19,few,TRBJ1-2,CASSIGDRVIGGYGYTF,TGTGCCAGTAGTATAGGGGACAGGGTAATAGGAGGCTATGGCTACACCTTC
.,TRBV12-5,.,TRBJ2-3,CASGPLTATDTQYF,TGTGCTAGTGGCCCATTGACAGCTACAGATACGCAGTATTTT
.,TRBV5-1,.,TRBJ1-2,CASSLTQTAYGYTF,TGCGCCAGCAGCCTAACCCAGACAGCATATGGCTACACCTTC
.,TRBV6-6,.,TRBJ1-1,CASSQDSEAFF,TGTGCCAGCAGCCAAGACAGTGAAGCTTTCTTT
TRBD1,TRBV30,once,TRBJ1-5,CAWTRDSGQPQHF,TGTGCCTGGACCCGGGACAGTGGTCAGCCCCAGCATTTT
TRBD1,TRBV6-6,.,TRBJ1-2,CASSTPGQVVYGYTF,TGTGCCAGCAGTACCCCGGGACAGGTTGTTTATGGCTACACCTTC
.,TRBV24-1,.,TRBJ1-1,CATSDSARGKAFF,TGTGCCACCAGTGATTCGGCCAGGGGAAAAGCTTTCTTT
TRBD1,TRBV24-1,.,TRBJ2-7,CATSLRTGGSYEQYF,TGTGCCACCAGTTTAAGGACAGGGGGATCCTACGAGCAGTACTTC
.,TRBV30,.,TRBJ1-2,CAWSVLRTSRGYTF,TGTGCCTGGAGTGTATTGAGAACCTCACGGGGCTACACCTTC
TRBD1,TRBV27,.,TRBJ1-2,CASSPWDRDGGYTF,TGTGCCAGCAGTCCATGGGACAGGGACGGCGGCTACACCTTC
TRBD1,TRBV6-6,.,TRBJ1-5,CASSTQDRADQPQHF,TGTGCCAGCAGTACCCAAGACAGGGCGGATCAGCCCCAGCATTTT
TRBD2,TRBV6-2/TRBV6-3,.,TRBJ2-5,CASSGTSASQETQYF,TGTGCCAGCAGTGGGACTAGCGCTTCCCAAGAGACCCAGTACTTC
.,TRBV30,.,TRBJ2-5,CAWAIETQYF,TGTGCCTGGGCCATAGAGACCCAGTACTTC
TRBD1,TRBV30,.,TRBJ2-7,CAWSVDRVGEQYF,TGTGCCTGGAGTGTTGACAGGGTCGGCGAGCAGTACTTC
.,TRBV4-1,.,TRBJ1-6,CASSQEPMSSYNSPLHF,TGCGCCAGCAGCCAAGAGCCCATGAGCTCCTATAATTCACCCCTCCACTTT
.,TRBV6-5,.,TRBJ2-2,CASRPGHLNTGELFF,TGTGCCAGCAGGCCGGGACATTTGAACACCGGGGAGCTGTTTTTT
TRBD1,TRBV7-2,.,TRBJ2-5,CASSYGDRGETQYF,TGTGCCAGCAGCTATGGGGACAGGGGAGAGACCCAGTACTTC
TRBD1,TRBV7-2,.,TRBJ1-2,CASSFGGTGGGYGYTF,TGTGCCAGCAGCTTCGGGGGAACAGGGGGAGGCTATGGCTACACCTTC
TRBD2,TRBV6-5,once,TRBJ2-7,CASAGAYEQYF,TGTGCCAGTGCGGGGGCCTACGAGCAGTACTTC
TRBD2,TRBV2,.,TRBJ2-5,CASSSSGGGQETQYF,TGTGCCAGCAGTTCTAGCGGGGGGGGACAAGAGACCCAGTACTTC
TRBD2,TRBV11-3,.,TRBJ2-1,CASSHNINGRNSYNEQFF,TGTGCCAGCAGCCACAATATAAACGGGAGGAACTCCTACAATGAGCAGTTCTTC
TRBD1,TRBV15,.,TRBJ1-5,CATSRAGGGNTLYSNQPQHF,TGTGCCACCAGCAGAGCAGGGGGCGGAAATACGTTGTATAGCAATCAGCCCCAGCATTTT
TRBD2,TRBV7-9,.,TRBJ2-7,CASSLVGLAGDEQYF,TGTGCCAGCAGCTTAGTGGGTCTAGCGGGAGACGAGCAGTACTTC
.,TRBV6-5,.,TRBJ2-7,CASTRSGSTYEQYF,TGTGCCAGCACCCGGAGCGGGTCGACCTACGAGCAGTACTTC
TRBD1,TRBV30,.,TRBJ1-5,CAWRGQGAGQPQHF,TGTGCCTGGAGGGGACAGGGGGCCGGTCAGCCCCAGCATTTT
.,TRBV2,.,TRBJ1-2,CASRRGGDTYGYTF,TGTGCCAGCAGGCGGGGGGGCGACACCTATGGCTACACCTTC
.,TRBV6-1,.,TRBJ1-1,CASSEGGVTEAFF,TGTGCCAGCAGTGAAGGGGGGGTGACTGAAGCTTTCTTT
.,TRBV7-9,.,TRBJ1-2,CATYGVAVGYGYTF,TGTGCCACTTACGGAGTCGCGGTGGGTTATGGCTACACCTTC